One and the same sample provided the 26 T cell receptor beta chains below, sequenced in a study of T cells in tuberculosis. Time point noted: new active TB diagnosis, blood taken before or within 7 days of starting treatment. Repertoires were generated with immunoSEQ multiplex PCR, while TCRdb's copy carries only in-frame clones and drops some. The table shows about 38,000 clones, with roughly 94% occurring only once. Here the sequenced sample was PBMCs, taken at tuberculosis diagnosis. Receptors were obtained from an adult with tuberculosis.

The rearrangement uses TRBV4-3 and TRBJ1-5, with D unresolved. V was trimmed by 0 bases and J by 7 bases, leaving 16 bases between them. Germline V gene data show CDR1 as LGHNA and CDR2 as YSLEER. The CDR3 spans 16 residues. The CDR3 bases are TGCGCCAGCAGCCAAGATCCCGGGATTGGGAGACAGCCCCAGCATTTT. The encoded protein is CASSQDPGIGRQPQHF.

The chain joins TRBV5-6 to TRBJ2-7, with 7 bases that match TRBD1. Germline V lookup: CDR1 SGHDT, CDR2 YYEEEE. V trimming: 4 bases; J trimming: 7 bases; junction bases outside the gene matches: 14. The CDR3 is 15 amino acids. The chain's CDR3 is CASSLNGQVLGEQYF. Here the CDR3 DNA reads TGTGCCAGCAGCCTGAACGGACAGGTCCTAGGGGAGCAGTACTTC.

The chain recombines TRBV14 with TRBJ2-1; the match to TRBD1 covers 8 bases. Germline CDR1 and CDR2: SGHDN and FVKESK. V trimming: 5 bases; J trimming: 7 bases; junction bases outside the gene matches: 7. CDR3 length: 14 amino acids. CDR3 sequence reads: CASSRTGYVNEQFF. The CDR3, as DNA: TGTGCCAGCAGCAGGACAGGGTATGTTAATGAGCAGTTCTTC.

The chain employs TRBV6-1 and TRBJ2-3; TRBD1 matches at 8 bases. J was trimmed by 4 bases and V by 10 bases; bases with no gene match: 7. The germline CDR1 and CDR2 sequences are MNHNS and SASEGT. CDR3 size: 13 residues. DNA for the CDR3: TGTGCCATGACAGGGGTTAGGGCAGATACGCAGTATTTT. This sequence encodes CAMTGVRADTQYF.

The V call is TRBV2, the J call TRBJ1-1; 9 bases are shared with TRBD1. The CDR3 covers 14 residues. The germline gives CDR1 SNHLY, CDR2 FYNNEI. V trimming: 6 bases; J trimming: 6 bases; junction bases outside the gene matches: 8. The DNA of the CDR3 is TGTGCCAGCAGGGGGACAGGGAAAGGACCTGAAGCTTTCTTT. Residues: CASRGTGKGPEAFF.

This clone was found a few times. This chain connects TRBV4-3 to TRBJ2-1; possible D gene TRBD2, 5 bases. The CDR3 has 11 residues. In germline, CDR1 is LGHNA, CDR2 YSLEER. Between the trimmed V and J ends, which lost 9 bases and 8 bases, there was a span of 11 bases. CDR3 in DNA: TGCGCCAGTAGAACGGGGTATGAGCAGTTCTTC. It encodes CASRTGYEQFF.

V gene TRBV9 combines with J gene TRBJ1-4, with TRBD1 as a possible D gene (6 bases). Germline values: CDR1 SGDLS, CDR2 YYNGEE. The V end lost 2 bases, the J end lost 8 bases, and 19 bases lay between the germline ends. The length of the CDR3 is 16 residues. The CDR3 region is CASSVTSRGGGEKLFF. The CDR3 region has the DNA TGTGCCAGCAGCGTTACGTCGAGGGGGGGTGGAGAAAAACTGTTTTTT.

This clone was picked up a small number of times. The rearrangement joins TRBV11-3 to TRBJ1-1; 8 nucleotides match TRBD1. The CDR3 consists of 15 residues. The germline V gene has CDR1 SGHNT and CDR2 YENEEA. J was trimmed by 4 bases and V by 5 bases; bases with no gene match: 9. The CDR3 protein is CASSVSGTGITEAFF. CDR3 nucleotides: TGTGCCAGCAGCGTCAGCGGGACAGGAATCACTGAAGCTTTCTTT. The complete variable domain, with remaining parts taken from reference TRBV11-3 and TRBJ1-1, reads EAGVVQSPRYKIIEKKQPVAFWCNPISGHNTLYWYLQNLGQGPELLIRYENEEAVDDSQLPKDRFSAERLKGVDSTLKIQPAELGDSAVYLCASSVSGTGITEAFFGQGTRLTVV.

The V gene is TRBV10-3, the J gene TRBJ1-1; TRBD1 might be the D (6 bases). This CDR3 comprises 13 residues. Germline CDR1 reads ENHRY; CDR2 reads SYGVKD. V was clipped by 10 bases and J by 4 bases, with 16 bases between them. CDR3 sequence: CATWDTQVTEAFF. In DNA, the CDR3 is TGTGCCACCTGGGACACCCAGGTCACTGAAGCTTTCTTT.

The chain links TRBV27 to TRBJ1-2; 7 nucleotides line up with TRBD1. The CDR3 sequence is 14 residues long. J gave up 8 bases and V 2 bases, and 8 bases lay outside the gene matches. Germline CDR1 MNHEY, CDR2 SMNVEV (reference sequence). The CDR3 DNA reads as TGTGCCAGCAGTTTACTAGGGGGCGCGGGAGGCTACACCTTC. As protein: CASSLLGGAGGYTF.

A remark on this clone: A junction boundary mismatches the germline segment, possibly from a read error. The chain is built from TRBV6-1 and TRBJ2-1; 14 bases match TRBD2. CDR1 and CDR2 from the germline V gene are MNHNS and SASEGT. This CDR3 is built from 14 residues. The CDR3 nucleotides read TGTGCCAGCAGTGAAGCTGGGACTAGCGGGGGTAGGGTCTTC. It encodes CASSEAGTSGGRVF.

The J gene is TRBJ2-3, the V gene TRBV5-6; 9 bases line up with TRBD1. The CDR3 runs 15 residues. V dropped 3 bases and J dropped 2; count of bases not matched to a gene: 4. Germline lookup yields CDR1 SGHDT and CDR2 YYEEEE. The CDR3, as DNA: TGTGCCAGCAGCTCCGGGACAGGGTACACAGATACGCAGTATTTT. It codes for CASSSGTGYTDTQYF.

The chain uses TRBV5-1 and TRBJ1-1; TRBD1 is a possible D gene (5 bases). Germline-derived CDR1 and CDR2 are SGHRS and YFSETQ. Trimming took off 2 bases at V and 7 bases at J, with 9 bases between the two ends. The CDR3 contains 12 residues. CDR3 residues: CASSFTGGEAFF. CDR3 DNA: TGCGCCAGCAGCTTCACGGGGGGTGAAGCTTTCTTT. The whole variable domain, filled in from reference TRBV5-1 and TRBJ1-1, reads KAGVTQTPRYLIKTRGQQVTLSCSPISGHRSVSWYQQTPGQGLQFLFEYFSETQRNKGNFPGRFSGRQFSNSRSEMNVSTLELGDSALYLCASSFTGGEAFFGQGTRLTVV.

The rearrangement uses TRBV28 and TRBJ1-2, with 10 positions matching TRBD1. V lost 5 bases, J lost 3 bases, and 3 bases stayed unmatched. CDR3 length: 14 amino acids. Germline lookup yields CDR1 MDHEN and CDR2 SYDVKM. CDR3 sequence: CASSPGQGHYGYTF. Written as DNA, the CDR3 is TGTGCCAGCAGTCCGGGACAGGGGCACTATGGCTACACCTTC.

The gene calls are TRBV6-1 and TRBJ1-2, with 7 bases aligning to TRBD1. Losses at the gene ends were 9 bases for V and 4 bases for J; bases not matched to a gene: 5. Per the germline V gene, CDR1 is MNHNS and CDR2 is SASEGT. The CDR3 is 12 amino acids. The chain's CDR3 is CASSQGRYGYTF. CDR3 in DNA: TGTGCCAGTTCACAGGGGCGCTATGGCTACACCTTC.

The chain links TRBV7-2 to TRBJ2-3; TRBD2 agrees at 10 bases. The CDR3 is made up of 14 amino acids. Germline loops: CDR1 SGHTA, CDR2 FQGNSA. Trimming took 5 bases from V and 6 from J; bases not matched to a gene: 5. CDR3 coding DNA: TGTGCCAGCAGCCTTGGGACTAGCGCCGATACGCAGTATTTT. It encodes CASSLGTSADTQYF.

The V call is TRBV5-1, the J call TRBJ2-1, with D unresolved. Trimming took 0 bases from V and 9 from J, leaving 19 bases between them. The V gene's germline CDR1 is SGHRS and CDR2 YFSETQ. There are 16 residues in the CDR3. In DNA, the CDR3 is TGCGCCAGCAGCTTGGGGTCATCACGAGCGACGGGTGAGCAGTTCTTC. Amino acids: CASSLGSSRATGEQFF.

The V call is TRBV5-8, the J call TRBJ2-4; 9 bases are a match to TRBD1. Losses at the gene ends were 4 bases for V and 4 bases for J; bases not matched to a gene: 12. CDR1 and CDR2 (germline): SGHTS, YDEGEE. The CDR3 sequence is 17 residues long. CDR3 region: CASSPGQGTNFKNIQYF. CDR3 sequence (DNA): TGTGCCAGCAGCCCCGGACAGGGGACGAATTTTAAAAACATTCAGTACTTC.

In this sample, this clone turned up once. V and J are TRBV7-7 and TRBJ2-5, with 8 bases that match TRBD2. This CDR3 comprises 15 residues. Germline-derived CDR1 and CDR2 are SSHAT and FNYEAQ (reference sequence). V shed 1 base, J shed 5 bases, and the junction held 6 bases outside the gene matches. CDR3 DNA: TGTGCCAGCAGCTTAGTCCGGGGGGGCCGGGAGACCCAGTACTTC. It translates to CASSLVRGGRETQYF.

The DNA for the CDR3 is TGTGCCAGCAGCACTCTAGCGGGGTTTACCTACGAGCAGTACTTC. This sequence encodes CASSTLAGFTYEQYF. The chain couples TRBV27 to TRBJ2-7; 9 bases are shared with TRBD2. CDR1 and CDR2 (germline): MNHEY, SMNVEV (reference sequence). V lost 6 bases and J lost 2; bases outside the gene matches: 8. This CDR3 spans 15 amino acids.

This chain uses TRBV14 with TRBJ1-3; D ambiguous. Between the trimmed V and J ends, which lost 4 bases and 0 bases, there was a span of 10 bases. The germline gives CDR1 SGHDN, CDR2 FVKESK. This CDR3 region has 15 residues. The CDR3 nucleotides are TGTGCCAGCAGCCTAACGCCTACCTCTGGAAACACCATATATTTT. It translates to CASSLTPTSGNTIYF.

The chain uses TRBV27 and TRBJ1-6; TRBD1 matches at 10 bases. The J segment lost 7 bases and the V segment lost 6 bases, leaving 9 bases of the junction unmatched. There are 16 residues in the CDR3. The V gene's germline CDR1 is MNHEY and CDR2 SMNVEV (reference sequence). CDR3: CASSIGTGVGNSPLHF. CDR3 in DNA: TGTGCCAGCAGCATAGGGACAGGGGTTGGAAATTCACCCCTCCACTTT.

The CDR3 here is CASTLSTVQGYTF. The CDR3 DNA follows: TGTGCCAGCACCTTAAGTACGGTCCAAGGCTACACCTTC. The chain couples TRBV6-7 to TRBJ1-2, with unresolved D. TRBV6-7 is an open reading frame, and its role is uncertain. Trimming cost V 7 bases and J 8 bases, with 17 bases left between them. The CDR3 loop spans 13 amino acids.

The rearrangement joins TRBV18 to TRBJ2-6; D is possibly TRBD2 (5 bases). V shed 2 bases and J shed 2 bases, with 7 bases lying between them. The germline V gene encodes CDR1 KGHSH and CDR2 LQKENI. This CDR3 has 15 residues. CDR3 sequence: CASSPTGAGANVLTF. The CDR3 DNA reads TGTGCCAGCTCACCAACCGGGGCTGGGGCCAACGTCCTGACTTTC.

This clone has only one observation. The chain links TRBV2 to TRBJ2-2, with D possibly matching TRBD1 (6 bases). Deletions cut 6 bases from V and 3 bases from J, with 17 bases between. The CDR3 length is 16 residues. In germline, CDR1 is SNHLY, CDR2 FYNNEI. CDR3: CASSFRRTAYTGELFF. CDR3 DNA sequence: TGTGCCAGCAGCTTTCGAAGGACAGCCTACACCGGGGAGCTGTTTTTT.

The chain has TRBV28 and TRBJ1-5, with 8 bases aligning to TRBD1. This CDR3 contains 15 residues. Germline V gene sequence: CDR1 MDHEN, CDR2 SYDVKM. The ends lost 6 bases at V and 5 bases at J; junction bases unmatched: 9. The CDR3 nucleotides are TGTGCCAGCAGATCGGACAGGGTGCAAGATCAGCCCCAGCATTTT. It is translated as CASRSDRVQDQPQHF.